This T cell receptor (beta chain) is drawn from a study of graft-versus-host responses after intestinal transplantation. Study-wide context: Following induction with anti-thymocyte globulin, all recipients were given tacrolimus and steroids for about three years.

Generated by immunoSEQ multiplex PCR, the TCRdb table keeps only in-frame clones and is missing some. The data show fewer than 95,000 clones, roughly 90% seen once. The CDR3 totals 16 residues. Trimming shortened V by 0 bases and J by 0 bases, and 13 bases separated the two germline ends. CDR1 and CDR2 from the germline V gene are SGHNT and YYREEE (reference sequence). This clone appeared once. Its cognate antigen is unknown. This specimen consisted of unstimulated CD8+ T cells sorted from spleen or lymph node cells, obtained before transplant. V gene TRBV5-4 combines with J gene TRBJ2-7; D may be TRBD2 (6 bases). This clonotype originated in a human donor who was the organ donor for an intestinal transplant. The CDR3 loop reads CASSLAPSVSSYEQYF. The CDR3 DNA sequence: TGTGCCAGCAGCTTGGCCCCTAGCGTGAGCTCCTACGAGCAGTACTTC.